This is a list of T cell receptor beta chains from one sample in a study of blood T cell repertoires in COVID-19. Sequencing was performed with immunoSEQ multiplex PCR; in TCRdb, only in-frame clones are kept and a portion is missing. This sample yields around 170,000 clones, of which about 85% are seen a single time; around 25% belongs to the top ten. Sequenced input: peripheral blood. These TCRs come from a man in his sixties with acute or convalescent COVID-19. CDR3s include the opening cysteine and the closing phenylalanine or tryptophan. A D gene is named only where the DNA matches it firmly. Clone size, where shown, is once, few, many, or a class for clones that have expanded.

clone size,V gene,J gene,D gene,CDR3 protein,CDR3 DNA
once,TRBV19,TRBJ1-3,TRBD1,CASRAGQPLSGNTIYF,TGTGCCAGTAGGGCGGGACAGCCTCTCTCTGGAAACACCATATATTTT
.,TRBV6-5,TRBJ2-5,.,CASSYRETQYF,TGTGCCAGCAGTTACCGAGAGACCCAGTACTTC
once,TRBV5-4,TRBJ2-5,TRBD2,CASSPGGEGLRTQYF,TGTGCCAGCAGCCCCGGGGGGGAGGGCCTCAGGACCCAGTACTTC
.,TRBV4-3,TRBJ2-3,.,CASSQAGIGQDTQYF,TGCGCCAGCAGCCAAGCCGGGATAGGGCAAGATACGCAGTATTTT
.,TRBV19,TRBJ1-3,TRBD1,CASTLGTEVSGNTIYF,TGTGCCAGTACCCTCGGGACAGAAGTCTCTGGAAACACCATATATTTT
.,TRBV5-1,TRBJ1-1,TRBD1,CASSLWKGQPNTEAFF,TGCGCCAGCAGCTTATGGAAGGGACAGCCGAACACTGAAGCTTTCTTT
.,TRBV7-8,TRBJ1-4,TRBD1,CASSLRRTGGSEKLFF,TGTGCCAGCAGCTTAAGGCGGACAGGGGGCAGTGAAAAACTGTTTTTT
.,TRBV19,TRBJ1-6,.,CASSRGQPSPLHF,TGTGCCAGTAGTCGAGGACAGCCCTCACCCCTCCACTTT
.,TRBV5-1,TRBJ1-2,TRBD1,CASSFFTGDTGEGYTF,TGCGCCAGCAGCTTTTTCACGGGCGACACAGGGGAAGGCTACACCTTC
.,TRBV7-6,TRBJ2-7,TRBD1,CASSLAQGAGEQYF,TGTGCCAGCAGCTTAGCACAGGGGGCAGGCGAGCAGTACTTC
.,TRBV7-9,TRBJ1-2,.,CASSPPRGAPLVYGYTF,TGTGCCAGCAGCCCCCCCCGGGGGGCGCCATTGGTCTATGGCTACACCTTC
.,TRBV27,TRBJ1-5,.,CASSYHNQPQHF,TGTGCCAGCAGTTATCATAATCAGCCCCAGCATTTT
.,TRBV9,TRBJ2-7,TRBD1,CASSAEDRGLSYEQYF,TGTGCCAGCAGCGCAGAGGACAGGGGGCTTTCCTACGAGCAGTACTTC
.,TRBV10-1,TRBJ1-5,TRBD1,CASSNPGQGRGNQPQHF,TGCGCCAGCAGTAACCCCGGACAGGGCCGGGGCAATCAGCCCCAGCATTTT
.,TRBV5-6,TRBJ2-2,.,CASRKGQRAGELFF,TGTGCCAGCAGGAAAGGACAGAGGGCCGGGGAGCTGTTTTTT
.,TRBV5-4,TRBJ1-2,TRBD1,CASSFDIGGHGYTF,TGTGCCAGCAGCTTCGATATAGGGGGCCATGGCTACACCTTC
.,TRBV2,TRBJ2-2,TRBD1,CASSERAGGTGELFF,TGTGCCAGCAGTGAAAGGGCAGGGGGCACCGGGGAGCTGTTTTTT
.,TRBV10-3,TRBJ1-2,.,CAIRETGTLNYGYTF,TGTGCCATCAGGGAAACAGGGACCCTTAACTATGGCTACACCTTC
.,TRBV5-1,TRBJ2-1,.,CASSLVVAGNEQFF,TGCGCCAGCAGCTTGGTGGTAGCCGGCAATGAGCAGTTCTTC